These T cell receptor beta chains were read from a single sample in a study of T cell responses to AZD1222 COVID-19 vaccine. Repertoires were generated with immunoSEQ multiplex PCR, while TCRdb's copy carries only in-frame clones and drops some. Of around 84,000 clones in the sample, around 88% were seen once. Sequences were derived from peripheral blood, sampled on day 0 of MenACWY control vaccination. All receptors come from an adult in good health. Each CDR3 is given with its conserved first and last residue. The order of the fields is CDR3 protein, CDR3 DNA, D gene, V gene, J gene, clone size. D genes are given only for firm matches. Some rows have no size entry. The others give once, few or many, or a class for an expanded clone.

CDR3 protein: CSVPGAWGYTF
CDR3 DNA: TGCAGTGTACCAGGGGCCTGGGGCTACACCTTC
D gene: -
V gene: TRBV20-1
J gene: TRBJ1-2
clone size: -

CDR3 protein: CASSVSQSNSPLHF
CDR3 DNA: TGTGCCAGCAGCGTAAGCCAGAGCAATTCACCCCTCCACTTT
D gene: -
V gene: TRBV9
J gene: TRBJ1-6
clone size: -

CDR3 protein: CASSYRGTGFNEQFF
CDR3 DNA: TGTGCCAGCAGTTACAGGGGGACAGGGTTCAATGAGCAGTTCTTC
D gene: TRBD1
V gene: TRBV6-5
J gene: TRBJ2-1
clone size: -

CDR3 protein: CAWKIRGVGTEAFF
CDR3 DNA: TGTGCCTGGAAAATCCGGGGAGTCGGGACTGAAGCTTTCTTT
D gene: -
V gene: TRBV30
J gene: TRBJ1-1
clone size: once

CDR3 protein: CASSQISISGNTIYF
CDR3 DNA: TGTGCCAGCAGCCAGATATCGATCTCTGGAAACACCATATATTTT
D gene: -
V gene: TRBV3-1/TRBV3-2
J gene: TRBJ1-3
clone size: -

CDR3 protein: CASSPSYSRNQPQHF
CDR3 DNA: TGTGCCAGCTCACCGTCTTACTCTAGGAATCAGCCCCAGCATTTT
D gene: -
V gene: TRBV18
J gene: TRBJ1-5
clone size: -

CDR3 protein: CASSRDSLSGNEQFF
CDR3 DNA: TGTGCCAGCTCTAGGGACTCGCTAAGCGGCAATGAGCAGTTCTTC
D gene: -
V gene: TRBV5-4
J gene: TRBJ2-1
clone size: -

CDR3 protein: CASTVGAADYGYTF
CDR3 DNA: TGTGCCAGCACCGTAGGGGCAGCGGACTATGGCTACACCTTC
D gene: -
V gene: TRBV7-9
J gene: TRBJ1-2
clone size: -

CDR3 protein: CASSYYRGGGTEAFF
CDR3 DNA: TGTGCCAGCAGCTACTACAGGGGAGGGGGTACTGAAGCTTTCTTT
D gene: TRBD1
V gene: TRBV2
J gene: TRBJ1-1
clone size: -

CDR3 protein: CASTPDTEAFF
CDR3 DNA: TGTGCCAGTACCCCAGACACTGAAGCTTTCTTT
D gene: -
V gene: TRBV7-8
J gene: TRBJ1-1
clone size: -

CDR3 protein: CATSSGVDPVDVHF
CDR3 DNA: TGTGCCACCAGCAGTGGCGTGGACCCCGTTGACGTCCACTTT
D gene: -
V gene: TRBV15
J gene: TRBJ1-6
clone size: -

CDR3 protein: CASSLNGGSGNTIYF
CDR3 DNA: TGTGCCAGCAGTTTAAACGGCGGCTCTGGAAACACCATATATTTT
D gene: -
V gene: TRBV6-5
J gene: TRBJ1-3
clone size: -

CDR3 protein: CASSFLGVAGVHNEQFF
CDR3 DNA: TGCGCCAGCAGCTTCCTAGGGGTAGCGGGGGTTCACAATGAGCAGTTCTTC
D gene: TRBD2
V gene: TRBV5-1
J gene: TRBJ2-1
clone size: -

CDR3 protein: CATSRRTGQINEKLFF
CDR3 DNA: TGTGCCACCAGCAGAAGGACAGGGCAAATTAATGAAAAACTGTTTTTT
D gene: TRBD1
V gene: TRBV15
J gene: TRBJ1-4
clone size: once

CDR3 protein: CASTPPGTENQPQHF
CDR3 DNA: TGTGCCAGTACCCCCCCCGGGACCGAGAATCAGCCCCAGCATTTT
D gene: -
V gene: TRBV19
J gene: TRBJ1-5
clone size: -

CDR3 protein: CASSPDRGYGYTF
CDR3 DNA: TGTGCCAGCAGCCCCGACAGGGGTTATGGCTACACCTTC
D gene: TRBD1
V gene: TRBV14
J gene: TRBJ1-2
clone size: -

CDR3 protein: CASSEGTGESNQPQHF
CDR3 DNA: TGCGCCAGCAGTGAGGGGACAGGGGAAAGCAATCAGCCCCAGCATTTT
D gene: TRBD1
V gene: TRBV10-2
J gene: TRBJ1-5
clone size: few

CDR3 protein: CASLQTGRVTNSPLHF
CDR3 DNA: TGTGCCAGCCTTCAGACAGGGCGAGTAACAAATTCACCCCTCCACTTT
D gene: TRBD1
V gene: TRBV27
J gene: TRBJ1-6
clone size: -

CDR3 protein: CASSSRRDRAYEQYF
CDR3 DNA: TGTGCCAGCAGCTCAAGACGGGACAGGGCCTACGAGCAGTACTTC
D gene: TRBD1
V gene: TRBV7-2
J gene: TRBJ2-7
clone size: -

CDR3 protein: CASSQLPGGTTNEKLFF
CDR3 DNA: TGTGCCAGCAGCCAACTACCAGGGGGTACAACTAATGAAAAACTGTTTTTT
D gene: TRBD1
V gene: TRBV4-2
J gene: TRBJ1-4
clone size: -

CDR3 protein: CASSYGSSGNTIYF
CDR3 DNA: TGTGCCAGCAGTTACGGGAGCTCTGGAAACACCATATATTTT
D gene: -
V gene: TRBV6-6
J gene: TRBJ1-3
clone size: -

CDR3 protein: CASSEAFPQGAFIYEQYF
CDR3 DNA: TGTGCCAGCAGTGAAGCCTTCCCCCAGGGGGCGTTTATCTACGAGCAGTACTTC
D gene: TRBD1
V gene: TRBV6-1
J gene: TRBJ2-7
clone size: once

CDR3 protein: CASRTRDRGFSGANVLTF
CDR3 DNA: TGTGCCAGCAGAACCCGGGACAGGGGGTTCTCTGGGGCCAACGTCCTGACTTTC
D gene: TRBD1
V gene: TRBV28
J gene: TRBJ2-6
clone size: -

CDR3 protein: CASSAPGQHYGYTF
CDR3 DNA: TGTGCCAGCAGCGCCCCCGGACAGCACTATGGCTACACCTTC
D gene: -
V gene: TRBV5-4
J gene: TRBJ1-2
clone size: -

CDR3 protein: CASSFTGESEQFF
CDR3 DNA: TGTGCCAGCAGTTTTACAGGGGAGAGTGAGCAGTTCTTC
D gene: TRBD1
V gene: TRBV6-4
J gene: TRBJ2-1
clone size: -

CDR3 protein: CASSRDRANNEQFF
CDR3 DNA: TGTGCCAGCAGCCGGGACAGGGCCAACAATGAGCAGTTCTTC
D gene: TRBD1
V gene: TRBV7-3
J gene: TRBJ2-1
clone size: -

CDR3 protein: CASSQAGRGLSYTF
CDR3 DNA: TGTGCCAGCAGCCAAGCCGGGCGGGGGCTGAGCTACACCTTC
D gene: -
V gene: TRBV14
J gene: TRBJ1-2
clone size: -

CDR3 protein: CASTGAPYYEQYF
CDR3 DNA: TGTGCCAGCACCGGGGCCCCTTACTACGAGCAGTACTTC
D gene: -
V gene: TRBV2
J gene: TRBJ2-7
clone size: few

CDR3 protein: CASSPTTSHTQYF
CDR3 DNA: TGTGCCAGCAGCCCGACGACTAGTCATACGCAGTATTTT
D gene: -
V gene: TRBV5-5
J gene: TRBJ2-3
clone size: -